Listed here are 5 T cell receptor beta chains from one sample, sequenced in a study of T cell responses to AZD1222 COVID-19 vaccine. Only in-frame clones appear in the TCRdb table, and some are missing; sequencing was by immunoSEQ multiplex PCR. The sample records around 70,000 clones, roughly 87% being singletons. Sequenced here: peripheral blood, sampled 28 days after the second AZD1222 dose. The source is an adult who received the AZD1222 COVID-19 vaccine.

J is TRBJ1-1 and V is TRBV7-3, with a possible D match to TRBD1 (6 bases). The V gene lost 0 bases and the J gene lost 8 bases, with 10 bases spanning the gap. The V gene's germline CDR1 is SGHTA and CDR2 FQGTGA. The CDR3 length is 13 residues. CDR3 amino acids: CASSLTGGAEAFF. CDR3 bases: TGTGCCAGCAGCTTAACAGGGGGAGCCGAAGCTTTCTTT.

V gene TRBV11-2 combines with J gene TRBJ2-5; D remains ambiguous. The CDR3 sequence is 14 residues long. Germline CDR1 and CDR2: SGHAT and FQNNGV. The V end lost 4 bases, the J end lost 2 bases, and 11 bases lay between the germline ends. CDR3 in amino acids: CASSYSGPQETQYF. For the CDR3, the DNA is TGTGCCAGCAGCTACTCGGGCCCGCAAGAGACCCAGTACTTC.

This chain connects TRBV30 to TRBJ1-1, with a tentative D call TRBD1 (6 bases). Trimming removed 0 bases at V and 4 bases at J, with 12 bases between. The CDR3 runs 14 residues. Per the germline V gene, CDR1 is GTSNPN and CDR2 is SVGIG (reference sequence). This chain's CDR3 is CAWSVLEGGTEAFF. The CDR3 nucleotides are TGTGCCTGGAGTGTACTGGAGGGGGGCACTGAAGCTTTCTTT. The entire variable domain, with the rest obtained from reference TRBV30 and TRBJ1-1, is as follows: SQTIHQWPATLVQPVGSPLSLECTVEGTSNPNLYWYRQAAGRGLQLLFYSVGIGQISSEVPQNLSASRPQDRQFILSSKKLLLSDSGFYLCAWSVLEGGTEAFFGQGTRLTVV.

CDR3: CASSLGHSGNTIYF. CDR3 coding DNA: TGTGCCAGCAGTTTAGGCCACTCTGGAAACACCATATATTTT. V is TRBV28 and J is TRBJ1-3; D uncertain. Trimming removed 2 bases from V and 0 bases from J, with 5 bases in between. Looked up from germline, CDR1 is MDHEN and CDR2 is SYDVKM. The CDR3 extends over 14 amino acids.

The chain carries TRBV2 and TRBJ2-5; D is possibly TRBD1 (6 bases). The CDR3 covers 13 residues. V gave up 5 bases and J gave up 4 bases, with 11 bases separating them. Germline CDR1 is SNHLY and CDR2 is FYNNEI. CDR3 loop: CASSTGTSETQYF. CDR3 nucleotides: TGTGCCAGCAGTACCGGGACATCAGAGACCCAGTACTTC.